This is a list of T cell receptor beta chains from one sample in a study of neurological immune-mediated disorders. Each CDR3 protein is one row after TCRdb ran MiXCR on the 5' RACE reads. The table has around 64,000 distinct CDR3 sequences, more than 3% seen once. The sample consisted of PBMCs. The receptor source for this set is a woman aged 50 to 65 with multiple sclerosis. CDR3s include the opening cysteine and the closing phenylalanine or tryptophan. The D gene is left open where the match is weak. Where a row states a size, it is once, few, many or the class of an expanded clone; other rows omit it.

D	V	size	J	DNA	CDR3
TRBD1	TRBV20-1	many	TRBJ1-1	TGCAGTGCCCAACGGACAGGCTTCCCGCGGAACACTGAAGCTTTCTTT	CSAQRTGFPRNTEAFF
NA	TRBV20-1	many	TRBJ2-3	TGCAGTGCTAGATTCTTCGGCGAATCCACAGATACGCAGTATTTT	CSARFFGESTDTQYF
NA	TRBV12-3/TRBV12-4	many	TRBJ1-2	TGTGCCAGCACCCCTTCCTGGGCAGCAGCTAACTATGGCTACACCTTC	CASTPSWAAANYGYTF
TRBD2	TRBV9	many	TRBJ2-4	TGTGCCAGCAGCCCGACTAGCGGGGGAAACATTCAGTACTTC	CASSPTSGGNIQYF
TRBD2	TRBV24-1	many	TRBJ2-1	TGTGCCACCAGGCCTAACCCAGCCGAGCGGGAGGGGACCAATGAGCAGTTCTTC	CATRPNPAEREGTNEQFF
NA	TRBV13	many	TRBJ2-7	TGTGCCAGCAGCCGGACGGGGAGCGAGCAGTACTTC	CASSRTGSEQYF
TRBD2	TRBV5-1	many	TRBJ2-3	TGCGCCAGCAGCTTGGGGACTAGCGGGGGGGCAACAGATACGCAGTATTTT	CASSLGTSGGATDTQYF
TRBD1	TRBV15	many	TRBJ1-1	TGTGCCACCAGCAGGGACAGGGGACCTGAAGCTTTCTTT	CATSRDRGPEAFF
NA	TRBV5-1	many	TRBJ2-3	TGCGCCAGCAGCTTGGGTCAGGAGACAGATACGCAGTATTTT	CASSLGQETDTQYF
NA	TRBV6-1	many	TRBJ1-1	TGTGCCAGCAGTGAAAATGGGAGGCACTTAACTGAAGCTTTCTTT	CASSENGRHLTEAFF
NA	TRBV9	many	TRBJ2-2	TGTGCCAGCAGAGCACAGAGCGCCGGGGAGCTGTTTTTT	CASRAQSAGELFF
NA	TRBV7-9	many	TRBJ1-4	TGTGCCAGCAGCTTAGCCCGGACTCCGGGGGATGAAAAACTGTTTTTT	CASSLARTPGDEKLFF
TRBD1	TRBV20-1	many	TRBJ1-6	TGCAGTGTCGTCTCCTACAGGGGAGTTAACTCACCCCTCCACTTT	CSVVSYRGVNSPLHF
NA	TRBV7-9	many	TRBJ2-1	TGTGCCAGCAGCTCACATCGGTACAGCTACAATGAGCAGTTCTTC	CASSSHRYSYNEQFF
NA	TRBV4-1	many	TRBJ1-4	TGCGCCAGCAGCCAGGGAGCAGCGGGTGAAAAACTGTTTTTT	CASSQGAAGEKLFF
TRBD1	TRBV5-1	many	TRBJ1-1	TGCGCCAGCAAAGGGACAGGGGATATGAACACTGAAGCTTTCTTT	CASKGTGDMNTEAFF
NA	TRBV11-3	NA	TRBJ2-3	TGTGCCAGCAGCTTAGGGATTACAGATACGCAGTATTTT	CASSLGITDTQYF
NA	TRBV6-1	many	TRBJ1-5	TGTGCCAGCTCCCGGACGGTTTATAGCAATCAGCCCCAGCATTTT	CASSRTVYSNQPQHF
NA	TRBV5-4	many	TRBJ2-3	TGTGCCAGCAGCTTGGCCCTAACTTCCACAGATACGCAGTATTTT	CASSLALTSTDTQYF
NA	TRBV28	many	TRBJ1-5	TGTGCCAGCAGTTTAAGCCAAGGAAATCAGCCCCAGCATTTT	CASSLSQGNQPQHF
TRBD2	TRBV20-1	many	TRBJ2-1	TGCAGTGCTCCATCTACCGGGACTACCTCCTACAATGAGCAGTTCTTC	CSAPSTGTTSYNEQFF
TRBD2	TRBV12-3/TRBV12-4	many	TRBJ2-2	TGTGCCAGCAGTTTAGTAGCGGGGGCAGAACGGACCGGGGAGCTGTTTTTT	CASSLVAGAERTGELFF